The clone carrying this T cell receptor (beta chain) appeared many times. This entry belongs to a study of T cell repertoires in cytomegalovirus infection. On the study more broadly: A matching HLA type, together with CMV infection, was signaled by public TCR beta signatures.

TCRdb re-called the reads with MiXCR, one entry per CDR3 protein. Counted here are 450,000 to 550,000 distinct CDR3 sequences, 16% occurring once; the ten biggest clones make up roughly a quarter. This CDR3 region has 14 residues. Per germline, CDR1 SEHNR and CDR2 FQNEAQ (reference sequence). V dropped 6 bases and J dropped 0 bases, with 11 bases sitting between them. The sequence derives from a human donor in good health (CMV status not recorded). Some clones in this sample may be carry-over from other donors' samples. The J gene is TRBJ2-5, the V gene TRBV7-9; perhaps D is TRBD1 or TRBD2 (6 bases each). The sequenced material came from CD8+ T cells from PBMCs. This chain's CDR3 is CASRWGADQETQYF. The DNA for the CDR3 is TGTGCCAGCAGGTGGGGGGCAGACCAAGAGACCCAGTACTTC.